This T cell receptor beta chain is from a study of shared clonotypes between healthy human individuals. Overall study results and limits: The study found lower generation probabilities in non-shared clonotypes than in those shared by all four donors.

The naive CD8 fraction comprised CD45RO-negative cells positively selected for CCR7 and excluded terminally differentiated effector memory CD45RA+ cells. Germline lookup yields CDR1 MGHRA and CDR2 YSYEKL. The CDR3 sequence is 14 residues long. The V end was cut by 0 bases, the J end by 0 bases, with 5 bases between. Per the authors' pipeline: Junction-only immunoSEQ data arrived without quality scores, meaning filtering differed. Generated by immunoSEQ multiplex PCR, the TCRdb table keeps only in-frame clones and is missing some. That table supplies the V and J calls and clone size; D and trimming were determined from the DNA. The table shows around 1,900,000 clones, with approximately 92% occurring only once. This clone was detected once. The antigen is unknown.

This chain connects TRBV4-1 to TRBJ2-5, with D uncertain. This receptor was identified in a man between 18 and 35 years old in good health. Some clones in this sample may be carry-over from other donors' samples. The source material was naive CD8+ T cells from PBMCs. Here the CDR3 reads CASSQEVYQETQYF. The CDR3 bases are TGCGCCAGCAGCCAAGAGGTCTACCAAGAGACCCAGTACTTC.